Listed here are 27 T cell receptor beta chains from one sample, sequenced in a study of cytomegalovirus exposure and HLA in healthy donors. Profiled with immunoSEQ multiplex PCR; TCRdb holds only in-frame clones, not every one. This table holds around 400,000 clones, roughly 88% found once. Input material: PBMCs. These receptors came from a young woman in good health and CMV-seronegative.

This chain links TRBV5-1 with TRBJ2-7; 9 positions match TRBD1. The CDR3 totals 16 residues. Looked up from germline, CDR1 is SGHRS and CDR2 is YFSETQ. The junction had 7 bases not matched to a gene; V was cut back by 2 bases and J by 1 base. The chain's CDR3 is CASSFLPGTGSYEQYF. The CDR3 DNA reads TGCGCCAGCAGCTTTTTACCCGGGACAGGGTCCTACGAGCAGTACTTC.

This rearrangement joins TRBV6-6 to TRBJ1-5; 9 bases are shared with TRBD1. The V gene end was trimmed by 6 bases and the J gene end by 7 bases; junction bases not matched to a gene: 7. Germline CDR1 MNHNY, CDR2 SVGAGI (reference sequence). The CDR3 loop spans 14 amino acids. CDR3 DNA sequence: TGTGCCAGCAGCAGGGACAGGGACAAACAGCCCCAGCATTTT. It is translated as CASSRDRDKQPQHF.

V usage is TRBV5-6 and J usage is TRBJ2-1; 8 bases map to TRBD2. This CDR3 comprises 15 residues. Germline CDR1 SGHDT, CDR2 YYEEEE. V was clipped by 5 bases and J by 0 bases; unmatched bases: 4. CDR3 nucleotides: TGTGCCAGCAGTCCCGGGGGGGTCTCCTACAATGAGCAGTTCTTC. Translating gives CASSPGGVSYNEQFF.

The chain uses TRBV25-1 and TRBJ1-1; 7 bases fit TRBD1. Germline CDR1 MGHDK, CDR2 SYGVNS. With V trimmed by 6 bases and J by 6 bases, 4 bases remained unmatched. This CDR3 comprises 12 residues. CDR3 sequence (DNA): TGTGCCAGCAGGACAGGGCTGGCTGAAGCTTTCTTT. Amino acids: CASRTGLAEAFF.

The chain links TRBV7-9 to TRBJ1-1; TRBD1 matches at 8 bases. The trim removed 1 base at V and 6 bases at J, leaving 4 bases unmatched. CDR1 SEHNR and CDR2 FQNEAQ come from the germline V gene (reference sequence). The CDR3 sequence is 14 residues long. The chain's CDR3 is CASSLVQGVPEAFF. As DNA, the CDR3 is TGTGCCAGCAGCTTAGTACAGGGGGTTCCTGAAGCTTTCTTT.

This chain joins TRBV2 and TRBJ2-1, with 7 bases fitting TRBD2. Germline V gene sequence: CDR1 SNHLY, CDR2 FYNNEI. This CDR3 comprises 16 residues. V gave up 7 bases and J gave up 7 bases; unmatched junction bases: 16. The CDR3 loop reads CASIPHGAGVSNEQFF. The CDR3 nucleotides are TGTGCCAGCATTCCTCATGGGGCGGGAGTCTCTAATGAGCAGTTCTTC. The whole variable domain, remainder taken from reference TRBV2 and TRBJ2-1, is EPEVTQTPSHQVTQMGQEVILRCVPISNHLYFYWYRQILGQKVEFLVSFYNNEISEKSEIFDDQFSVERPDGSNFTLKIRSTKLEDSAMYFCASIPHGAGVSNEQFFGPGTRLTVL.

V usage is TRBV28 and J usage is TRBJ2-5; 9 bases are shared with TRBD1. This CDR3 region has 14 residues. V shed 6 bases and J 4 bases; nucleotides not matched to a gene: 6. Germline V CDR1 and CDR2: MDHEN, SYDVKM. The CDR3 region is CASSQDRGLETQYF. The CDR3 bases are TGTGCCAGCAGCCAGGACAGGGGCTTAGAGACCCAGTACTTC.

J is TRBJ1-1 and V is TRBV10-3, with 11 nucleotides matching TRBD1. The CDR3 contains 15 residues. CDR1 ENHRY and CDR2 SYGVKD come from the germline V gene. The V and J ends lost 6 bases and 4 bases, in that order; junction bases with no gene match: 7. CDR3 in DNA: TGTGCCATCAGCTCGACCGGGACAGGGGGCACTGAAGCTTTCTTT. It encodes CAISSTGTGGTEAFF.

The rearrangement joins TRBV28 to TRBJ2-1; 11 positions agree with TRBD2. The J segment lost 1 base and the V segment lost 6 bases, leaving 5 bases of the junction unmatched. Germline V lookup: CDR1 MDHEN, CDR2 SYDVKM. The CDR3 sequence is 16 residues long. For the CDR3, the DNA is TGTGCCAGCAGCCCTACTAGCGGGGGTTCCTACAATGAGCAGTTCTTC. It yields the protein CASSPTSGGSYNEQFF.

The chain has TRBV6-1 and TRBJ2-7; 9 bases map to TRBD1. From germline, CDR1 is MNHNS and CDR2 SASEGT. This CDR3 is 12 amino acids long. The V gene end was trimmed by 6 bases and the J gene end by 4 bases; junction bases not matched to a gene: 1. The chain's CDR3 is CASRGTGYEQYF. The DNA for the CDR3 is TGTGCCAGCAGAGGGACAGGGTACGAGCAGTACTTC.

This clone appeared once. The J gene is TRBJ2-1, the V gene TRBV5-6, with no clear D. The CDR3 is 13 amino acids. CDR1 is SGHDT and CDR2 is YYEEEE in the germline V gene. V lost 0 bases and J 7 bases, leaving 8 bases between the germline ends. The CDR3 sequence is CASSLGYGNEQFF. CDR3 bases: TGTGCCAGCAGCTTGGGGTACGGTAATGAGCAGTTCTTC. Together with reference TRBV5-6 and TRBJ2-1, the CDR3 gives the full variable domain: DAGVTQSPTHLIKTRGQQVTLRCSPKSGHDTVSWYQQALGQGPQFIFQYYEEEERQRGNFPDRFSGHQFPNYSSELNVNALLLGDSALYLCASSLGYGNEQFFGPGTRLTVL.

The chain links TRBV2 to TRBJ2-4; 7 bases agree with TRBD1. Germline trimming cut 6 bases from V and 5 bases from J; bases unmatched to any gene: 7. The CDR3 spans 14 residues. The germline V gene has CDR1 SNHLY and CDR2 FYNNEI. CDR3 nucleotide sequence: TGTGCCAGCAGCGTTGGGACAGTTGAAAACATTCAGTACTTC. Translation gives CASSVGTVENIQYF.

The chain links TRBV19 to TRBJ1-1, with D tentatively TRBD1 (6 bases). The V and J ends lost 3 bases and 1 base respectively, with 12 bases between them. Germline V gives CDR1 LNHDA, CDR2 SQIVND (reference sequence). The CDR3 has 15 residues. CDR3 bases: TGTGCCAGTAGTATGGGGGCGCGTCGGAACACTGAAGCTTTCTTT. This encodes CASSMGARRNTEAFF.

CDR3 loop: CASSEFLGGSSPLHF. Here the CDR3 DNA reads TGTGCCAGCAGTGAATTTTTAGGGGGAAGTTCACCCCTCCACTTT. This chain connects TRBV25-1 to TRBJ1-6; tentative D call: TRBD1 (6 bases). This CDR3 has 15 residues. The V gene's germline CDR1 is MGHDK and CDR2 SYGVNS. Trimming took 1 base from V and 9 from J, leaving 13 bases between them.

V and J are TRBV19 and TRBJ2-7; 9 nucleotides match TRBD2. The CDR3 sequence is 15 residues long. V gave up 5 bases and J gave up 4 bases; unmatched junction bases: 9. CDR1 is LNHDA and CDR2 is SQIVND in the germline V gene (reference sequence). The DNA for the CDR3 is TGTGCCAGTAGTTCTCGAGCGGGGGGAACGTACGAGCAGTACTTC. The encoded protein is CASSSRAGGTYEQYF.

The chain employs TRBV28 and TRBJ1-2, with 7 nucleotides matching TRBD1. V shed 4 bases and J 4 bases; nucleotides not matched to a gene: 9. This CDR3 contains 15 residues. Germline loops: CDR1 MDHEN, CDR2 SYDVKM. CDR3 in DNA: TGTGCCAGCAGTTCCCCCTCCGGGACAGTCTATGGCTACACCTTC. This codes for CASSSPSGTVYGYTF.

This chain connects TRBV28 to TRBJ2-5; TRBD2 aligns across 11 bases. The germline CDR1 and CDR2 sequences are MDHEN and SYDVKM. Trimming removed 5 bases from V and 5 bases from J; junction bases left unmatched: 10. The CDR3 sequence is 16 residues long. DNA for the CDR3: TGTGCCAGCAGTGGATTTAGCGGGGGGGTCGGGGAGACCCAGTACTTC. Protein sequence: CASSGFSGGVGETQYF.

This clone appeared a few times. The chain carries TRBV12-2 and TRBJ1-6; TRBD1, the D gene given by the table, was not confirmed from the DNA. TRBV12-2 is flagged as a pseudogene. The CDR3 covers 17 residues. The CDR3 region has the DNA TGTGCAAGTCGCTCGGGACAGGAAAGGCTGGATAATTCACCCCTCCACTTT. Residues: CASRSGQERLDNSPLHF.

The rearrangement links TRBV4-2 to TRBJ2-2; 12 bases match TRBD2. This CDR3 has 19 residues. The V gene end was trimmed by 3 bases and the J gene end by 5 bases; junction bases not matched to a gene: 13. Germline V gene sequence: CDR1 LGHNA, CDR2 YNFKEQ. The CDR3 nucleotides are TGTGCCAGCAGCCAGATAAGGACTAGCGGGGTGGAGGGTACCGGGGAGCTGTTTTTT. Translation gives CASSQIRTSGVEGTGELFF.

This chain connects TRBV19 to TRBJ2-1, with TRBD2 matching 8 bases. The ends lost 7 bases at V and 0 bases at J; junction bases unmatched: 8. Germline V CDR1 and CDR2: LNHDA, SQIVND (reference sequence). The CDR3 sequence is 16 residues long. CDR3 sequence: CASTPLADPSYNEQFF. DNA for the CDR3: TGTGCCAGTACCCCACTAGCGGACCCCTCCTACAATGAGCAGTTCTTC.

This chain links TRBV2 with TRBJ2-5, with a tentative D call TRBD2 (5 bases). The CDR3 is 15 residues long. Germline-derived CDR1 and CDR2 are SNHLY and FYNNEI. The V end was cut by 2 bases, the J end by 5 bases, with 15 bases between. CDR3 sequence (DNA): TGTGCCAGCAGTGAATTGCAGGCCCCGGGGGAGACCCAGTACTTC. This translates into CASSELQAPGETQYF.

The chain uses TRBV2 and TRBJ1-5; D unclear. CDR1 and CDR2 (germline): SNHLY, FYNNEI. The V end was cut by 2 bases, the J end by 7 bases, with 9 bases between. The CDR3 is made up of 13 amino acids. The CDR3 sequence: CASSEPGRQPQHF. DNA for the CDR3: TGTGCCAGCAGTGAACCGGGTAGGCAGCCCCAGCATTTT.

The chain has TRBV28 and TRBJ2-5; D gene uncertain. Trimming left V 1 base short and J 2 bases short, with 17 bases between. Per germline, CDR1 MDHEN and CDR2 SYDVKM. This CDR3 is 17 amino acids long. The CDR3 coding sequence is TGTGCCAGCAGTTTATTCGTACTTAGGCAGGTTCAAGAGACCCAGTACTTC. This translates into CASSLFVLRQVQETQYF.

The V and J genes are TRBV15 and TRBJ1-1; 9 bases are shared with TRBD1. The V segment lost 3 bases and the J segment 4 bases; nucleotides outside the gene matches: 3. The length of the CDR3 is 14 residues. Germline V lookup: CDR1 LNHNV, CDR2 YYDKDF (reference sequence). This CDR3 is CATSRGQGATEAFF. As DNA, the CDR3 is TGTGCCACCAGCAGGGGACAGGGAGCCACTGAAGCTTTCTTT.

This rearrangement joins TRBV30 to TRBJ2-5; 10 bases are shared with TRBD2. Trimming cost V 3 bases and J 5 bases; bases outside gene matches: 12. The CDR3 sequence is 16 residues long. CDR1 is GTSNPN, CDR2 SVGIG, per germline (reference sequence). CDR3 nucleotide sequence: TGTGCCTGGAGGGACACCGGGACTAGCGTCGGCGAGACCCAGTACTTC. Its translation is CAWRDTGTSVGETQYF.

This chain uses TRBV6-1 with TRBJ2-3; TRBD2 aligns across 13 bases. CDR1 and CDR2 from the germline V gene are MNHNS and SASEGT. There are 15 residues in the CDR3. V was clipped by 6 bases and J by 2 bases; unmatched bases: 2. CDR3 bases: TGTGCCAGCAGCGGGACTAGCGGGACCACAGATACGCAGTATTTT. Translation: CASSGTSGTTDTQYF.

This chain uses TRBV7-2 with TRBJ1-1, with D uncertain. The CDR3 is 12 amino acids. V was shortened by 1 base and J by 5 bases, with 5 bases between the two germline ends. Germline CDR1 is SGHTA and CDR2 is FQGNSA. The DNA for the CDR3 is TGTGCCAGCAGCTTAGGTCTGACTGAAGCTTTCTTT. Translation gives CASSLGLTEAFF.